This TCR beta chain was sequenced during a study of regulatory T cells in long-lasting Graves disease. Stated time point: newly diagnosed GD, antithyroid drugs for less than 3 months. PBMC-derived RNA was used for the TCR library. Arm-PCR of CDR3 regions and iRepertoire HTBI primers were the basis on which TCR beta libraries were built. TCRdb analysed the multiplex PCR reads with MiXCR anew, one entry per CDR3 protein. The table records roughly 500,000 distinct CDR3 sequences, about 12% of them present only once. The sample holds many counts of this clonotype. This sample also belongs to another study, concerning T cells in Graves' hyperthyroidism and ophthalmopathy. As reported in that work: Also found in blood were most expanded thyroid clonotypes above 0.001.

The source of this sequence is a woman in her thirties with Graves disease. Here the sequenced sample was peripheral blood mononuclear cells (PBMCs), taken at new diagnosis, from a patient treated with antithyroid drugs.

CDR3 sequence (DNA): TGTGCCAGTAGAACCGTGGGGGGCAGTTCCTACGAGCAGTACTTC. Amino acid sequence: CASRTVGGSSYEQYF. This chain connects TRBV19 to TRBJ2-7; D assignment may be TRBD1 or TRBD2 (6 bases each). V gave up 6 bases and J gave up 1 base, with 16 bases separating them. This CDR3 has 15 amino acids. In germline, CDR1 is LNHDA, CDR2 SQIVND (reference sequence).